This TCR beta chain was captured in a study of T cells after yellow fever vaccination. Study-level background: In the case of low-cell-number fractions, SMART-Seq v4 Ultra Low Input was used for preparation.

This clonotype occurred a few times. Its antigen is undetermined. Trimming removed 7 bases at V and 8 bases at J, with 17 bases between. Germline V gives CDR1 DFQATT, CDR2 SNEGSKA (reference sequence). The CDR3 is 12 amino acids. Study findings and constraints: Some clonotypes were seen in both the CD4 and the CD8 compartments. These made up a small share and likely arose from convergent recombination. Among primary-vaccination clones, most reappeared after the booster, at just under 98% for CD4 and under 90% for CD8.

By 5'RACE template switching, TCR cDNA was produced, with a universal primer site and UMIs added in the process. Each CDR3 protein is one row after TCRdb ran MiXCR on the 5' RACE reads. The table shows a few hundred thousand distinct CDR3 sequences, with 5.5% to 8.5% occurring only once. The sequencing used CD4+ T cells sorted from PBMCs, collected on the day of the yellow fever booster vaccination. V is TRBV20-1 and J is TRBJ1-1; no firm D call. The clonotype originates from a man younger than 40 who received the YFV17D yellow fever vaccine. CDR3 in DNA: TGCAGTGTACCCTTCTCCTCGCCCGAAGCTTTCTTT. It is translated as CSVPFSSPEAFF.